A selection of T cell receptor beta chains follows, all from one sample in a study of post-analysis software for immune sequencing data. TCRdb redid the calling of the PCR reads with MiXCR, one entry per CDR3 protein. This table holds hundreds of thousands of distinct CDR3 sequences, roughly half found once. The sequenced sample consisted of blood. The receptors here all came from a girl aged 5 to 17 with multiple sclerosis. CDR3s include the opening cysteine and the closing phenylalanine or tryptophan.

v_gene: TRBV7-8; CDR3aa: CASSFIGRDTDTQYF
v_gene: TRBV7-3; CDR3aa: CASSLRSASGAYNEQFF
v_gene: TRBV29-1; CDR3aa: CSAGQGNYEQYF
v_gene: TRBV29-1; CDR3aa: CSVPVLLAGSYEQYF
v_gene: TRBV7-9; CDR3aa: CASSSRKDYGYTF
v_gene: TRBV6-1; CDR3aa: CASNTYGGSYYNEQFF
v_gene: TRBV10-3; CDR3aa: CAISESRRPDTQYF
v_gene: TRBV10-3; CDR3aa: CAISEAGDRRGQYF
v_gene: TRBV20-1; CDR3aa: CSAKTALIPERRVYEQYF
v_gene: TRBV7-9; CDR3aa: CASSSGLGYEQYF
v_gene: TRBV6-5; CDR3aa: CASNLRTGTDTQYF
v_gene: TRBV29-1; CDR3aa: CSVVGGVNEQFF
v_gene: TRBV4-1; CDR3aa: CASSQDDRGAQPQHF
v_gene: TRBV20-1; CDR3aa: CSAWTSGRVGEQFF
v_gene: TRBV7-9; CDR3aa: CASSHREDTQYF
v_gene: TRBV13; CDR3aa: CASSRTSGMTNEQFF
v_gene: TRBV7-2; CDR3aa: CASSPMAGALGEQYF
v_gene: TRBV20-1; CDR3aa: CSARDVQGADTEAFF
v_gene: TRBV6-4; CDR3aa: CASTRQANTGELFF
v_gene: TRBV10-1; CDR3aa: CASSPSLTTHHTDTQYF
v_gene: TRBV7-2; CDR3aa: CASSLGRGRTYEQYF
v_gene: TRBV6-5; CDR3aa: CASSHHSGRAGGTQYF
v_gene: TRBV5-1; CDR3aa: CASSWLASGKTDTQYF
v_gene: TRBV5-1; CDR3aa: CASSRAAENTEAFF
v_gene: TRBV18; CDR3aa: CASSPKDEQYF
v_gene: TRBV7-2; CDR3aa: CASSSGGNSYNEQFF
v_gene: TRBV9; CDR3aa: CASSPTAGSYNEQFF
v_gene: TRBV20-1; CDR3aa: CSASGTGVHGYTF
v_gene: TRBV3-1; CDR3aa: CASSQDLRRLTKTQYF
v_gene: TRBV7-3; CDR3aa: CASSPDRGVMGTEAFF
v_gene: TRBV20-1; CDR3aa: CSARAGGVRETQYF
v_gene: TRBV20-1; CDR3aa: CSAREPLGETQYF
v_gene: TRBV15; CDR3aa: CATSRGRYNEQFF
v_gene: TRBV29-1; CDR3aa: CSVEEMTSEQYF
v_gene: TRBV10-2; CDR3aa: CASGLGTWETQYF
v_gene: TRBV20-1; CDR3aa: CSAARGGGVVDIQYF
v_gene: TRBV29-1; CDR3aa: CSGGRQGETQYF
v_gene: TRBV7-9; CDR3aa: CASSGDGGEQYF
v_gene: TRBV5-1; CDR3aa: CASSFGSGSTSGYGYTF
v_gene: TRBV6-1; CDR3aa: CASSHPQGSSYNSPLHF
v_gene: TRBV20-1; CDR3aa: CSARPGGHGYTF
v_gene: TRBV12-3/TRBV12-4; CDR3aa: CASSFVVGGGEYEQYF
v_gene: TRBV14; CDR3aa: CASSQEPLLNTEAFF
v_gene: TRBV13; CDR3aa: CASSLGLMGRNGEQYF
v_gene: TRBV6-6; CDR3aa: CASSGRPGNEQFF
v_gene: TRBV5-1; CDR3aa: CASSFRDGGPTDTQYF
v_gene: TRBV2; CDR3aa: CATRDGRTLSSNEKLFF
v_gene: TRBV27; CDR3aa: CASSSSSGGNEQYF
v_gene: TRBV12-3/TRBV12-4; CDR3aa: CASSFRRAETQYF
v_gene: TRBV12-3/TRBV12-4; CDR3aa: CASSLGPRNSPLHF
v_gene: TRBV6-6; CDR3aa: CASMRRGQGNYGYTF
v_gene: TRBV5-5; CDR3aa: CASSLVTGVDEKLFF
v_gene: TRBV16; CDR3aa: CASSQWRGNEQFF
v_gene: TRBV12-3/TRBV12-4; CDR3aa: CASTPGEGYGYTF
v_gene: TRBV7-9; CDR3aa: CASSSNRGQREQYF
v_gene: TRBV27; CDR3aa: CASSSSSQGNYGYTF
v_gene: TRBV6-5; CDR3aa: CASSSPPSGLAGTVTQYF
v_gene: TRBV11-2; CDR3aa: CASSSYRDRGLGANVLTF
v_gene: TRBV21-1; CDR3aa: CASSNVKLETGTEAFF